What follows are 19 T cell receptor beta chains derived from one specimen sequenced in a study of T cell repertoires in cytomegalovirus infection. No cognate antigen is known for these TCRs. TCRdb recomputed calls from the reads with MiXCR, one row per CDR3 protein. The sample includes 830,000 or so distinct CDR3 sequences, 32% of them seen just once. Material: cultured CD8+ T cells from PBMCs, obtained from culture after CMV antigen stimulation. The source of these receptors is a human donor in good health (CMV status not recorded). Some clones in this sample may be carry-over from other donors' samples.

This clonotype was counted ten times or more. This chain links TRBV7-2 with TRBJ2-5; TRBD2 agrees at 9 bases. The CDR3 is 19 residues long. Germline-derived CDR1 and CDR2 are SGHTA and FQGNSA. J gave up 2 bases and V 4 bases, and 17 bases lay outside the gene matches. CDR3 amino acids: CASSSLLRGGRGWQETQYF. Written as DNA, the CDR3 is TGTGCCAGCAGCTCCCTTTTGCGGGGGGGCCGAGGTTGGCAAGAGACCCAGTACTTC.

This clonotype occurred once. This chain links TRBV15 with TRBJ1-2, with no clear D. The V and J ends lost 3 bases and 6 bases respectively, with 11 bases between them. Germline values: CDR1 LNHNV, CDR2 YYDKDF (reference sequence). This CDR3 contains 13 residues. CDR3 region: CATSSGPWNGYTF. CDR3 bases: TGTGCCACCAGCAGTGGTCCCTGGAATGGCTACACCTTC.

A single count supports this clonotype. This chain connects TRBV6-4 to TRBJ1-1; 8 bases are shared with TRBD1. V gave up 10 bases and J gave up 1 base; unmatched junction bases: 11. The length of the CDR3 is 15 residues. Germline V lookup: CDR1 MRHNA, CDR2 SNTAGT. The CDR3 loop is CANRDYDRGNTEAFF. For the CDR3, the DNA is TGTGCCAACAGAGATTACGACAGGGGGAACACTGAAGCTTTCTTT.

The chain links TRBV27 to TRBJ2-5; the D is unclear. V lost 3 bases and J 7 bases, leaving 12 bases between the germline ends. The V gene's germline CDR1 is MNHEY and CDR2 SMNVEV (reference sequence). The CDR3 is 13 residues long. DNA of the CDR3: TGTGCCAGCAGTTTTGGAGACGGCAGGACCCAGTACTTC. Translation: CASSFGDGRTQYF.

In this sample, this clonotype turned up many times. The gene calls are TRBV12-3 or TRBV12-4 and TRBJ1-6, with no clear D. Trimming took off 7 bases at V and 10 bases at J, with 17 bases between the two ends. The CDR3 is 14 residues long. The CDR3 coding sequence is TGTGCCAGCACCACCGACCTGACGGGATCACCCCTCCACTTT. This translates into CASTTDLTGSPLHF.

This clonotype came up a few times. V usage is TRBV6-1 and J usage is TRBJ1-2; D not certain. Per germline, CDR1 MNHNS and CDR2 SASEGT. The CDR3 has 19 residues. The ends were cut back, 7 bases at V and 1 base at J, with 28 bases in the middle. The chain's CDR3 is CASIFVRPQPSHFNYGYTF. The DNA of the CDR3 is TGTGCCAGCATTTTTGTACGGCCACAACCCTCCCATTTTAACTATGGCTACACCTTC.

The gene calls are TRBV14 and TRBJ2-1; 9 nucleotides match TRBD2. The CDR3 covers 17 residues. Germline V CDR1 and CDR2: SGHDN, FVKESK. Unmatched junction bases numbered 12, after V lost 5 bases and J lost 4 bases. The CDR3 reads CASSFGRPSGIYNEQFF. The CDR3 nucleotides read TGTGCCAGCAGCTTCGGCCGGCCTAGCGGGATATACAATGAGCAGTTCTTC.

The rearrangement links TRBV3-1 to TRBJ2-5, with TRBD2 matching 12 bases. CDR3 length equals 16 residues. Germline assignment: CDR1 LGHDT and CDR2 YNNKEL (reference sequence). The V segment lost 5 bases and the J segment 3 bases; nucleotides outside the gene matches: 7. The CDR3 bases are TGTGCCAGCAGCTCTCGGACTAGCGGGGTAGAAGAGACCCAGTACTTC. It is translated as CASSSRTSGVEETQYF.

Of note for this clonotype: At one of its ends the junction is not consistent with the germline gene, which may arise from a read error. The chain uses TRBV7-6 and TRBJ2-1, with D hard to call. Germline-derived CDR1 and CDR2 are SGHVS and FNYEAQ. This CDR3 is 13 amino acids long. CDR3 amino acids: CASSSERHHEQFF. The DNA of the CDR3 is TGTGCTAGCAGCTCGGAACGCCATCATGAGCAGTTCTTC.

This clonotype showed up just a few times. The chain links TRBV6-5 to TRBJ2-1; a weak D match, TRBD1 (5 bases). Germline V gene data show CDR1 as MNHEY and CDR2 as SVGAGI. Trimming took off 2 bases at V and 7 bases at J, with 15 bases between the two ends. There are 15 residues in the CDR3. This CDR3 is CASSYVLGPGNEQFF. The CDR3 nucleotides read TGTGCCAGCAGTTACGTCCTAGGCCCAGGGAATGAGCAGTTCTTC.

Concerning this clonotype: The final CDR3 position lacks the conserved phenylalanine or tryptophan, pointing to a likely read error. The V gene is TRBV5-1, the J gene TRBJ2-6; D might be TRBD2 (6 bases). Germline V lookup: CDR1 SGHRS, CDR2 YFSETQ. The CDR3 is 19 residues long. V was pared by 4 bases and J by 2 bases, with 22 bases between. CDR3 sequence reads: CASSPSADEWVAGANVLTL. The DNA for the CDR3 is TGCGCCAGCAGCCCTAGCGCTGACGAATGGGTCGCTGGGGCCAACGTCCTGACTCTC.

This clonotype has a handful of counts. This rearrangement joins TRBV7-9 to TRBJ2-4; no definite D call. This CDR3 region has 15 residues. V dropped 8 bases and J dropped 8 bases, with 22 bases sitting between them. In germline, CDR1 is SEHNR, CDR2 FQNEAQ (reference sequence). The CDR3 DNA reads as TGTGCCAGCCGATCCACCACACTCGATCGAGACATTCAGTACTTC. Translation gives CASRSTTLDRDIQYF.

For this clonotype: A much larger clone is a single base away; this may be a read error. This sequence joins TRBV7-4 and TRBJ1-3, with D possibly matching TRBD1 (6 bases). Looked up from germline, CDR1 is SGHVT and CDR2 is SQSDAQ. The CDR3 consists of 15 residues. DNA for the CDR3: TGTGCCAGCAGCTCGGACAGAGACTCTAGAAACACCATATATTTT. Encoded protein: CASSSDRDSRNTIYF.

The chain joins TRBV2 to TRBJ1-3; D remains unclear. This CDR3 has 14 residues. Germline V CDR1 and CDR2: SNHLY, FYNNEI. V lost 4 bases and J 0 bases, leaving 7 bases between the germline ends. CDR3: CASSVWDSGNTIYF. The CDR3 bases are TGTGCCAGCAGTGTGTGGGACTCTGGAAACACCATATATTTT.

This clonotype was observed at least ten times. This chain connects TRBV7-8 to TRBJ2-3, with D unclear. This CDR3 has 15 residues. The germline V gene encodes CDR1 SGHVS and CDR2 FQNEAQ. Trimming took 5 bases from V and 3 from J, leaving 15 bases between them. Here the CDR3 reads CASSPSPTLTDTQYF. DNA of the CDR3: TGTGCCAGCAGCCCTAGTCCCACTTTAACAGATACGCAGTATTTT.

J is TRBJ2-6 and V is TRBV19; D is unresolved. Germline V lookup: CDR1 LNHDA, CDR2 SQIVND (reference sequence). The ends were cut back, 0 bases at V and 4 bases at J, with 4 bases in the middle. CDR3 length equals 14 residues. CDR3 sequence: CASSIESGANVLTF. DNA of the CDR3: TGTGCCAGTAGTATAGAGTCCGGGGCCAACGTCCTGACTTTC.

The chain employs TRBV28 and TRBJ1-1; 9 bases map to TRBD1. Per germline, CDR1 MDHEN and CDR2 SYDVKM. J lost 1 base, V lost 0 bases, and 3 bases had no gene match. This CDR3 contains 16 residues. The CDR3 is CASSLWGTGQNTEAFF. The CDR3 DNA sequence: TGTGCCAGCAGTTTATGGGGGACAGGGCAGAACACTGAAGCTTTCTTT. The full variable domain, rest sourced from reference TRBV28 and TRBJ1-1, is DVKVTQSSRYLVKRTGEKVFLECVQDMDHENMFWYRQDPGLGLRLIYFSYDVKMKEKGDIPEGYSVSREKKERFSLILESASTNQTSMYLCASSLWGTGQNTEAFFGQGTRLTVV.

The table lists this clonotype with a few counts. This chain connects TRBV7-6 to TRBJ1-1; unclear D gene. CDR1 and CDR2 (germline): SGHVS, FNYEAQ. The CDR3 extends over 14 amino acids. V was shortened by 1 base and J by 3 bases, with 9 bases between the two germline ends. The CDR3, as DNA: TGTGCCAGCAGCTTAGGGACGTCGTACACTGAAGCTTTCTTT. Translation: CASSLGTSYTEAFF.

This clonotype has only a few counts. CDR3 DNA: TGTGCCAGCAGCCTAGAGGGGGCAAGTACTGAAGCTTTCTTT. Translating it yields CASSLEGASTEAFF. The chain is built from TRBV7-6 and TRBJ1-1; 7 nucleotides agree with TRBD1. This CDR3 contains 14 residues. The J segment lost 5 bases and the V segment lost 5 bases, leaving 8 bases of the junction unmatched. Germline V gives CDR1 SGHVS, CDR2 FNYEAQ.